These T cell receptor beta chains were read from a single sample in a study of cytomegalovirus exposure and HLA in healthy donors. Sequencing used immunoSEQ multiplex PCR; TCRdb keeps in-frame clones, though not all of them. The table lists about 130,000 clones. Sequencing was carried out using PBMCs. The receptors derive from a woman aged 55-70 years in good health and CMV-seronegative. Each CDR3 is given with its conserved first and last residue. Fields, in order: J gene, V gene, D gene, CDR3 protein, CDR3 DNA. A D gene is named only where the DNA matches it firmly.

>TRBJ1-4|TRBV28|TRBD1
CASIPDRVPYEKLFF
TGTGCCAGCATCCCGGACAGGGTCCCTTATGAAAAACTGTTTTTT
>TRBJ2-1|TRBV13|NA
CASSGEGAYNEQFF
TGTGCCAGCAGCGGAGAGGGGGCCTACAATGAGCAGTTCTTC
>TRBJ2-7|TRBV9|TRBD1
CASSVGPLGQGFQQYF
TGTGCCAGCAGCGTAGGTCCTTTAGGACAGGGATTTCAGCAGTACTTC
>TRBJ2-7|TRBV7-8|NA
CASIPGGSGRIHYEQYF
TGTGCCAGCATCCCTGGGGGGAGCGGTCGAATACACTACGAGCAGTACTTC
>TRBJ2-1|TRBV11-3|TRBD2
CASSLLAGETPYNEQFF
TGTGCCAGCAGCTTGCTAGCGGGAGAAACCCCTTACAATGAGCAGTTCTTC
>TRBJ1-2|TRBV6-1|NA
CASSEFVFRNYGYTF
TGTGCCAGCAGTGAATTTGTATTTAGAAACTATGGCTACACCTTC
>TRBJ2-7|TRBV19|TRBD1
CASSPGTANEQYF
TGTGCCAGTAGTCCTGGGACAGCCAACGAGCAGTACTTC
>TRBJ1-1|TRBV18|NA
CASSPQGKANAEAFF
TGTGCCAGCTCACCGCAGGGTAAGGCGAACGCTGAAGCTTTCTTT
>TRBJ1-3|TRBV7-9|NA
CASSLAGGGNTIYF
TGTGCCAGCAGCTTAGCCGGGGGTGGAAACACCATATATTTT
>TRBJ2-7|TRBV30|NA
CAWRSRDSYEQYF
TGTGCCTGGAGGTCGAGGGACTCCTACGAGCAGTACTTC
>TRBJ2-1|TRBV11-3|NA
CASRGRNEQFF
TGTGCCAGCCGGGGTAGGAATGAGCAGTTCTTC
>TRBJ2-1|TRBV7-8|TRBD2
CASSLASGGQEQFF
TGTGCCAGCAGCTTGGCTAGCGGGGGACAAGAGCAGTTCTTC
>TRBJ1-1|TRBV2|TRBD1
CASMKGAMNTEAFF
TGTGCCAGCATGAAGGGGGCGATGAACACTGAAGCTTTCTTT
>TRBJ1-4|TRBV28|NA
CASSTGTTNEKLFF
TGTGCCAGCAGTACAGGGACAACTAATGAAAAACTGTTTTTT
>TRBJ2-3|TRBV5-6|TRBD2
CASSWGSGTRTDTQYF
TGTGCCAGCAGTTGGGGTAGCGGGACACGCACAGATACGCAGTATTTT
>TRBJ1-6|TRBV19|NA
CASHLRGNSPLHF
TGTGCCAGCCACTTACGGGGTAATTCACCCCTCCACTTT
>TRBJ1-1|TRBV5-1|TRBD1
CASSYTGGDTEAFF
TGCGCCAGCAGCTACACAGGGGGAGACACTGAAGCTTTCTTT
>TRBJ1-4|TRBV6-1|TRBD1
CASSEPTGDQKLFF
TGTGCCAGCAGTGAACCGACAGGGGACCAAAAACTGTTTTTT
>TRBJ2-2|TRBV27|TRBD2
CASSTTTSGAGGELFF
TGTGCCAGCAGTACCACGACTAGCGGGGCTGGCGGGGAGCTGTTTTTT
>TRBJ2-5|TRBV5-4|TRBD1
CASSTKQGTGETQYF
TGTGCCAGCAGCACCAAACAGGGGACGGGGGAGACCCAGTACTTC
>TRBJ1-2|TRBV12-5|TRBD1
CASGSPYPPRQGNGYTF
TGTGCTAGTGGTTCCCCTTACCCCCCTAGACAGGGGAATGGCTACACCTTC
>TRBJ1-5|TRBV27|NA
CASSLKGYGQGYYSNQPQHF
TGTGCCAGCAGTTTAAAGGGTTATGGGCAGGGTTATTATAGCAATCAGCCCCAGCATTTT
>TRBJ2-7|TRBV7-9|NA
CASSLGGGQPTSSYEQYF
TGTGCCAGCAGCTTAGGAGGCGGGCAGCCGACAAGCTCCTACGAGCAGTACTTC
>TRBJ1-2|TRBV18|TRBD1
CASSYGQGSGYTF
TGTGCCAGCTCTTACGGACAGGGGTCTGGCTACACCTTC
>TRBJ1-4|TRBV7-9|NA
CASSLNLRSLTDEKLFF
TGTGCCAGCAGCTTAAATTTAAGGTCGTTAACAGATGAAAAACTGTTTTTT
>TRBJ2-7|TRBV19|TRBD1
CASSTPTGRHYEQYF
TGTGCCAGTAGTACCCCGACAGGGCGCCACTACGAGCAGTACTTC
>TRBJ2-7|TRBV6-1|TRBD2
CASSEEGGGGYEQYF
TGTGCCAGCAGTGAAGAGGGCGGGGGGGGCTACGAGCAGTACTTC
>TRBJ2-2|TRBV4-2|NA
CASRNQGEAGELFF
TGTGCCAGCAGAAACCAGGGGGAGGCCGGGGAGCTGTTTTTT
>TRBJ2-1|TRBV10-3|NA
CAISELSGIFNEQFF
TGTGCCATCAGTGAGCTCAGCGGAATATTCAATGAGCAGTTCTTC
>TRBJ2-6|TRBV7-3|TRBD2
CASSYSGGRSGANVLTF
TGTGCCAGCAGCTATAGCGGGGGCCGCTCTGGGGCCAACGTCCTGACTTTC
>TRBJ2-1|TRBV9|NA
CASSEFDEQFF
TGTGCCAGCAGTGAGTTCGATGAGCAGTTCTTC
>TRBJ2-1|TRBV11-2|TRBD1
CASTQEPGTGGEQFF
TGTGCCAGCACCCAAGAACCCGGGACAGGGGGTGAGCAGTTCTTC
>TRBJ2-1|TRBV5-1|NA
CASSIGLYNEQFF
TGCGCCAGCAGCATAGGACTCTACAATGAGCAGTTCTTC
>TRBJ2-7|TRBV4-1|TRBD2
CASSHGGGGRAEQYF
TGCGCCAGCAGCCATGGGGGGGGAGGGAGAGCCGAGCAGTACTTC
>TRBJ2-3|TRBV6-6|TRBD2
CASSYGLAGGTDTQYF
TGTGCCAGCAGTTACGGACTAGCGGGAGGCACAGATACGCAGTATTTT
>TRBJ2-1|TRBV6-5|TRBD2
CASSLTSGGYNEQFF
TGTGCCAGCAGCCTTACTAGCGGGGGTTACAATGAGCAGTTCTTC
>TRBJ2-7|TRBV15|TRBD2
CATSRDLGLSLASGRLYEQYF
TGTGCCACCAGCAGAGATCTGGGGCTGAGTCTGGCTAGCGGGAGGCTCTACGAGCAGTACTTC
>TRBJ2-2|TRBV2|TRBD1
CASSQGQGVHPTGELFF
TGTGCCAGCAGTCAGGGACAGGGCGTCCACCCCACCGGGGAGCTGTTTTTT
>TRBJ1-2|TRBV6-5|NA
CASSYSTENYGYTF
TGTGCCAGCAGTTACTCGACAGAGAACTATGGCTACACCTTC
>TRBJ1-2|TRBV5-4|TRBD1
CASRGQEGGYTF
TGTGCCAGCAGGGGACAGGAGGGTGGCTACACCTTC
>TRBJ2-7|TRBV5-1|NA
CASSLGGGVRNEQYF
TGCGCCAGCAGCTTGGGCGGGGGCGTGAGAAACGAGCAGTACTTC
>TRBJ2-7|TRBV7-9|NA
CASSPETVHEQYF
TGTGCCAGCAGCCCCGAAACGGTCCACGAGCAGTACTTC
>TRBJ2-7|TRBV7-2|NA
CASSLASPRDEQYF
TGTGCCAGCAGCTTAGCGAGCCCCCGGGACGAGCAGTACTTC